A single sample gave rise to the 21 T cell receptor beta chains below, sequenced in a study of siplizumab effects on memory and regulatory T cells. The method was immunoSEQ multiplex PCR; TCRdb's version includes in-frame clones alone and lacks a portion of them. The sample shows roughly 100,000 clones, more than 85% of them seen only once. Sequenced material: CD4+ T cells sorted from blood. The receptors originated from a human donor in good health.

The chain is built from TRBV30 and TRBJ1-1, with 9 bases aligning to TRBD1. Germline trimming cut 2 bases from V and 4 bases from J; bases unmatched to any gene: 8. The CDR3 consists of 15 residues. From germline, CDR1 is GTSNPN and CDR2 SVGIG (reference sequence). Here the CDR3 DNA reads TGTGCCTGGAGTCCCGGGACAGGGTTTTTCACTGAAGCTTTCTTT. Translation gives CAWSPGTGFFTEAFF.

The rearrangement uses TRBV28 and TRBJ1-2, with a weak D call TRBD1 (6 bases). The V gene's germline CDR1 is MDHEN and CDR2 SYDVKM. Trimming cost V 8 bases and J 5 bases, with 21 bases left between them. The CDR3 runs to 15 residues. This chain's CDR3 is CASEGRGRGTYGYTF. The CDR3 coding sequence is TGTGCCAGCGAAGGCAGGGGTAGGGGGACATATGGCTACACCTTC.

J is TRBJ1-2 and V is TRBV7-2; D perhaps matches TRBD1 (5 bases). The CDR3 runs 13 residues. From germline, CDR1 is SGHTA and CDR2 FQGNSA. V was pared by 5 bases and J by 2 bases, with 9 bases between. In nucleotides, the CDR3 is TGTGCCAGCAGCGCGGGGGTGAACTATGGCTACACCTTC. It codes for CASSAGVNYGYTF.

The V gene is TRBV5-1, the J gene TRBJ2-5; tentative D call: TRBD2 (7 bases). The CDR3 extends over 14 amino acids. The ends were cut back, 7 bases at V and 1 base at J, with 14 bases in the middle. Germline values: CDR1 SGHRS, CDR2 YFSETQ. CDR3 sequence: CASGRGGVQETQYF. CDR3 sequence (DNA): TGCGCCAGCGGGAGGGGGGGAGTCCAAGAGACCCAGTACTTC.

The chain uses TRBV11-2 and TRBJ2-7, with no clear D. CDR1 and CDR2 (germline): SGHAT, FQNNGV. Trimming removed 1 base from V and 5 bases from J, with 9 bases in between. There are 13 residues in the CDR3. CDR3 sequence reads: CASSLAKQNEQYF. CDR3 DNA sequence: TGTGCCAGCAGCTTAGCAAAGCAGAACGAGCAGTACTTC.

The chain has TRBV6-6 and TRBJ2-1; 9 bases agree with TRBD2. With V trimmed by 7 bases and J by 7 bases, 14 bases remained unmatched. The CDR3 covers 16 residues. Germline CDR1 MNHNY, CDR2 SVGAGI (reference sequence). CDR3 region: CASTGRREGHGNEQFF. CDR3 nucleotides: TGTGCCAGCACCGGGAGGCGGGAGGGCCATGGGAATGAGCAGTTCTTC.

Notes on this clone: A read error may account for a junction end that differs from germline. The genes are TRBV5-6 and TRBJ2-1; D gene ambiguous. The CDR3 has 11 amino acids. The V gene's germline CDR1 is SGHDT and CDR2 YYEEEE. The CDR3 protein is CASSFRRSIVF. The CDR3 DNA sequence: TGTGCCAGCAGCTTCCGACGGTCCATAGTCTTC.

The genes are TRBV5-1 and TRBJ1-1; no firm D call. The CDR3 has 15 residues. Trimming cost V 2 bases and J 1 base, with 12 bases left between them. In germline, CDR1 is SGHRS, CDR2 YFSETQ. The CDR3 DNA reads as TGCGCCAGCAGCTTCCGGGTTTCACAGAACACTGAAGCTTTCTTT. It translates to CASSFRVSQNTEAFF.

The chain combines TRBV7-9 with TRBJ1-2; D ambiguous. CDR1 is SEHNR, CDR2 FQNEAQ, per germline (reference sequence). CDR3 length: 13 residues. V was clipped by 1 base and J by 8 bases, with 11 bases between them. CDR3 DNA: TGTGCCAGCAGCTTAGAATCAAGTGGCGGCTACACCTTC. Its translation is CASSLESSGGYTF.

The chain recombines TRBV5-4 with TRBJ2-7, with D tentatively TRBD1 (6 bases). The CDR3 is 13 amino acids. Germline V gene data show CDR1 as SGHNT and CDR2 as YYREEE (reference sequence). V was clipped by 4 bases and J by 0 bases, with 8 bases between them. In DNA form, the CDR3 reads TGTGCCAGCAGCCCGGACAGCTCCTACGAGCAGTACTTC. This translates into CASSPDSSYEQYF.

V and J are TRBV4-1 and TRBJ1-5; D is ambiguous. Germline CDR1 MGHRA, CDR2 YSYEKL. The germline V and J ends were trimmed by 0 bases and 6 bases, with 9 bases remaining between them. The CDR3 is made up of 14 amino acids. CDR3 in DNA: TGCGCCAGCAGCCAAGATCGGGTTGGTCAGCCCCAGCATTTT. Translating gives CASSQDRVGQPQHF.

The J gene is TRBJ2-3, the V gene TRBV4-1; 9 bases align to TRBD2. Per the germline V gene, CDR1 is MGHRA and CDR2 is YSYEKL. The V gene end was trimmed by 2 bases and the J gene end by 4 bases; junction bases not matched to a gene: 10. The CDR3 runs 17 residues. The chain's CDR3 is CASSQKALAGIADTQYF. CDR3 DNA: TGCGCCAGCAGCCAAAAGGCCCTAGCGGGAATCGCAGATACGCAGTATTTT.

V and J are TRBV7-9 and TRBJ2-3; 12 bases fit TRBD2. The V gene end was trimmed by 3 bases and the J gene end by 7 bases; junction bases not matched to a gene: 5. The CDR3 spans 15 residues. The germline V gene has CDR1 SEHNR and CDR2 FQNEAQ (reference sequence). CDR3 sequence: CASSLTSGGSHTQYF. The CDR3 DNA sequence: TGTGCCAGCAGCTTGACTAGCGGGGGTTCCCATACGCAGTATTTT. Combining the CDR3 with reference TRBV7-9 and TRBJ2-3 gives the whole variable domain DTGVSQNPRHKITKRGQNVTFRCDPISEHNRLYWYRQTLGQGPEFLTYFQNEAQLEKSRLLSDRFSAERPKGSFSTLEIQRTEQGDSAMYLCASSLTSGGSHTQYFGPGTRLTVL.

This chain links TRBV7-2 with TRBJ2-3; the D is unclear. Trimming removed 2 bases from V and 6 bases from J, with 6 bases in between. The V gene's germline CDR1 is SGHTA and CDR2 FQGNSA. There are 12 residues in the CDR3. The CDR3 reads CASSLSVDTQYF. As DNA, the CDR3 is TGTGCCAGCAGCTTATCGGTTGATACGCAGTATTTT.

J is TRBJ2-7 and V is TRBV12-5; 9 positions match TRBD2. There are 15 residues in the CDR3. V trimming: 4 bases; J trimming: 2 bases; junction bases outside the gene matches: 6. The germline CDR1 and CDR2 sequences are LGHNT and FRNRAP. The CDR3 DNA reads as TGTGCTAGTGGTTCCAATAGCGGGGGAGCCTACGAGCAGTACTTC. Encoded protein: CASGSNSGGAYEQYF. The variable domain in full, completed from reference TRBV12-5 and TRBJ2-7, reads DARVTQTPRHKVTEMGQEVTMRCQPILGHNTVFWYRQTMMQGLELLAYFRNRAPLDDSGMPKDRFSAEMPDATLATLKIQPSEPRDSAVYFCASGSNSGGAYEQYFGPGTRLTVT.

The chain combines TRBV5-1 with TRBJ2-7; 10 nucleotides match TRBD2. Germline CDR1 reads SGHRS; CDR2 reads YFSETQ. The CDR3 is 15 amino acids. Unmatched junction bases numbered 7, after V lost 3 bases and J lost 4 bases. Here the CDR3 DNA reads TGCGCCAGCAGCTCGGGACTAGCGATGGGTTACGAGCAGTACTTC. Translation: CASSSGLAMGYEQYF.

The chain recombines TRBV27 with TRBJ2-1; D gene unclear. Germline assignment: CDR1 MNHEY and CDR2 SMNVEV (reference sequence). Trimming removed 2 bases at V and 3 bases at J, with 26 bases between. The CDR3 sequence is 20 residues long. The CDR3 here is CASSLIRLGLTTGGYNEQFF. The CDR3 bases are TGTGCCAGCAGTTTAATCCGGCTCGGCTTAACCACTGGTGGCTACAATGAGCAGTTCTTC.

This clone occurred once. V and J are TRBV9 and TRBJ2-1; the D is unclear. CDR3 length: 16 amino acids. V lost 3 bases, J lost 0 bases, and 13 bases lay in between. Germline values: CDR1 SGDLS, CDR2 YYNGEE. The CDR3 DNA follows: TGTGCCAGCAGCGCCTCGGGCTTTCGCTCCTACAATGAGCAGTTCTTC. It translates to CASSASGFRSYNEQFF. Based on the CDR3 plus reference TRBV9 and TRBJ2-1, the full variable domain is DSGVTQTPKHLITATGQRVTLRCSPRSGDLSVYWYQQSLDQGLQFLIQYYNGEERAKGNILERFSAQQFPDLHSELNLSSLELGDSALYFCASSASGFRSYNEQFFGPGTRLTVL.

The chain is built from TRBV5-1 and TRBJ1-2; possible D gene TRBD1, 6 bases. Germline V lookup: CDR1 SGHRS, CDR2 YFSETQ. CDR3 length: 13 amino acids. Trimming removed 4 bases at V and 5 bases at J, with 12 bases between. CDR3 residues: CASSTRTAYGYTF. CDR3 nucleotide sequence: TGCGCCAGCAGCACTCGGACAGCTTATGGCTACACCTTC. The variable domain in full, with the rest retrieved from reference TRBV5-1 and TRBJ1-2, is KAGVTQTPRYLIKTRGQQVTLSCSPISGHRSVSWYQQTPGQGLQFLFEYFSETQRNKGNFPGRFSGRQFSNSRSEMNVSTLELGDSALYLCASSTRTAYGYTFGSGTRLTVV.

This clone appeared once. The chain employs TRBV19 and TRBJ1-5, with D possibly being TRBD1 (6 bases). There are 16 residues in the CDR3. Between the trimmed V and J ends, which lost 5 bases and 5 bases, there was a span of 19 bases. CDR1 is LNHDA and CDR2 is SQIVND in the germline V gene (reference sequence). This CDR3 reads CASSRSSRGTDQPQHF. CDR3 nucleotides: TGTGCCAGTAGTCGAAGCTCCAGGGGAACAGATCAGCCCCAGCATTTT.

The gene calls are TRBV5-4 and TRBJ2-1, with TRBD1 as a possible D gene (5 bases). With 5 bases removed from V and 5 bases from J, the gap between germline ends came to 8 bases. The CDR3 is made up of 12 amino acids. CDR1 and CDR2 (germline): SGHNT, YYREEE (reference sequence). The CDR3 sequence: CASRPGNNEQFF. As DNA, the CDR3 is TGTGCCAGCAGGCCAGGGAACAATGAGCAGTTCTTC.